This T cell receptor beta chain originates from a study of blood T cell repertoires in COVID-19. V lost 7 bases to trimming and J lost 1 base; unmatched junction nucleotides: 4. This CDR3 region has 14 residues. Germline CDR1 reads SQVTM; CDR2 reads ANQGSEA. How the authors handled the data: Reference gene primer amplification gave estimated nucleated cell counts. Profiled with immunoSEQ multiplex PCR; TCRdb holds only in-frame clones, not every one. The V and J calls and clone size are taken from that table; D and trimming were inferred from the DNA. The table lists just over 300,000 clones, 85% to 90% of them singletons. This clone was picked up a small number of times.

Sequenced: PBMCs or T cells enriched from blood (not recorded which). The gene calls are TRBV29-1 and TRBJ2-5; 12 bases agree with TRBD1. This receptor was identified in a man aged 25-40 years who had recovered from COVID-19. The CDR3 loop is CSGRDRGRQETQYF. CDR3 bases: TGCAGCGGCCGGGACAGGGGGCGCCAAGAGACCCAGTACTTC. The full variable domain, completed using reference TRBV29-1 and TRBJ2-5, is SAVISQKPSRDICQRGTSLTIQCQVDSQVTMMFWYRQQPGQSLTLIATANQGSEATYESGFVIDKFPISRPNLTFSTLTVSNMSPEDSSIYLCSGRDRGRQETQYFGPGTRLLVL.